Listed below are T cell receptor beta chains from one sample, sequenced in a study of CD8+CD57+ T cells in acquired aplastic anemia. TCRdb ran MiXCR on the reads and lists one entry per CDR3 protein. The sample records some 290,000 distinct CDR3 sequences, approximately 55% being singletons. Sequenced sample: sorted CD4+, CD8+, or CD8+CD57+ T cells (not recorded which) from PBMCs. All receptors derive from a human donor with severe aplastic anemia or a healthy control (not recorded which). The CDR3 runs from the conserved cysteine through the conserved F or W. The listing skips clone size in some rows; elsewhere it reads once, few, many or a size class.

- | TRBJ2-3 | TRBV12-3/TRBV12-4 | CASSLRGGNTQYF
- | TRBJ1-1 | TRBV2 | CASSEQGAITEAFF
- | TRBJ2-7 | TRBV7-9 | CASSLAGDRGYEQYF
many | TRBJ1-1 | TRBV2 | CASRLRSTENTEAFF
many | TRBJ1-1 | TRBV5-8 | CASSLEGVRRNTEAFF
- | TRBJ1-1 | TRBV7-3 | CASSQLALNTEAFF
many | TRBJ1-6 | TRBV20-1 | CSARQGSSYNSPLHF
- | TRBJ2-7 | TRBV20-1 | CSAREGLYEQYF
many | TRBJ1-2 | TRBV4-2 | CASSQDPGADYGYTF
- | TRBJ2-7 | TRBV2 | CAHSSSYEQYF
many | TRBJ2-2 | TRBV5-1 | CASSQGQKTGELFF
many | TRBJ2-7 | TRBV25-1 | CASSGVPPNSYEQYF
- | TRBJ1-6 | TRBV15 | CSYNSPLHF
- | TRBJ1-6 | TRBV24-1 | CVTSAGRDNPPLHF
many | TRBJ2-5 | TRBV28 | CASTNRETQYF
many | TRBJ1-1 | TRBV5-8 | CASSWAAGFDTEAFF
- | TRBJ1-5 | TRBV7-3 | CASSLTSGETPQHF
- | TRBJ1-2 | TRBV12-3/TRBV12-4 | CASSQGTAYGYTF
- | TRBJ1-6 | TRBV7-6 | CASSLPKWDSNNSPLHF
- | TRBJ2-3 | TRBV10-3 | CAISEASDGDTQYF
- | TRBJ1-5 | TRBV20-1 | CSARSDSNQPQHF
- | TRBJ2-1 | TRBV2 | CASSVEALHSYNEQFF
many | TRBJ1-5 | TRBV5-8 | CASSQGRNQPQHF
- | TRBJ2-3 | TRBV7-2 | CASKRGQSTDTQYF
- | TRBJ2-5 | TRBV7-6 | CASSLGRRETQYF
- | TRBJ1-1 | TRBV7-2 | CASSLRGARAFF
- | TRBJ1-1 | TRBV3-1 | CASSQGRLRGRMNTEAFF